The 5 T cell receptor beta chains listed next were all sequenced from one sample in a study of shared T cell receptors in the human thymus. Only in-frame clones appear in the TCRdb table, and some are missing; sequencing was by immunoSEQ multiplex PCR. The repertoire consists of approximately 490,000 clones, with 78% occurring once and the leading ten covering about 0.014%. This sample also belongs to another study, concerning human thymus T cells.

The sequenced sample consisted of thymocytes. Receptors were obtained from a boy under three years old with a congenital heart defect.

The chain joins TRBV5-6 to TRBJ2-3; maybe TRBD2 (6 bases). The CDR3 length is 15 residues. Germline CDR1 is SGHDT and CDR2 is YYEEEE. V was trimmed by 0 bases and J by 0 bases, leaving 8 bases between them. As DNA, the CDR3 is TGTGCCAGCAGCTTGGGGCGGGAAAGCACAGATACGCAGTATTTT. Translating gives CASSLGRESTDTQYF.

The chain recombines TRBV5-1 with TRBJ1-4; 8 bases agree with TRBD1. Germline trimming cut 3 bases from V and 8 bases from J; bases unmatched to any gene: 9. This CDR3 region has 15 residues. Germline-derived CDR1 and CDR2 are SGHRS and YFSETQ. Here the CDR3 reads CASSSKQGGREKLFF. The CDR3 nucleotides read TGCGCCAGCAGCTCTAAACAGGGGGGGCGAGAAAAACTGTTTTTT.

This chain links TRBV27 with TRBJ2-7, with D perhaps TRBD2 (6 bases). Trimming stripped 5 bases from V and 4 bases from J, with 12 bases between. The CDR3 consists of 13 residues. The germline gives CDR1 MNHEY, CDR2 SMNVEV (reference sequence). CDR3 loop: CASSPGDFYEQYF. CDR3 bases: TGTGCCAGCAGTCCCGGGGACTTTTACGAGCAGTACTTC.

The gene calls are TRBV4-1 and TRBJ2-7; 9 nucleotides agree with TRBD1. The CDR3 extends over 17 amino acids. With V trimmed by 4 bases and J by 1 base, 11 bases remained unmatched. The V gene's germline CDR1 is MGHRA and CDR2 YSYEKL. CDR3 protein: CASSPKIRGTGSYEQYF. CDR3 nucleotide sequence: TGCGCCAGCAGCCCCAAGATTAGAGGGACAGGGTCCTACGAGCAGTACTTC.

This chain uses TRBV29-1 with TRBJ1-3, with 8 bases identical to TRBD1. The CDR3 spans 14 residues. Trimming took 5 bases from V and 3 from J; bases not matched to a gene: 6. Germline-derived CDR1 and CDR2 are SQVTM and ANQGSEA. The CDR3 DNA reads TGCAGCGTTCTTGGACAGGGCGGTGGAAACACCATATATTTT. Its protein is CSVLGQGGGNTIYF.